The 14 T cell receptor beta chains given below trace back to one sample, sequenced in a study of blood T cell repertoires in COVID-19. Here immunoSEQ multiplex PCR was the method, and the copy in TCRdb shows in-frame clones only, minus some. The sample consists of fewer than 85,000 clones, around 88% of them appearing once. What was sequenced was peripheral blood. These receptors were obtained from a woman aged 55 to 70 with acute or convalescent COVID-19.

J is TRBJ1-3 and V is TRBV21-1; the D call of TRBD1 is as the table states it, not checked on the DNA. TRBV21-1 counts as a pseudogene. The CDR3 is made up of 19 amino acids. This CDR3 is CASSKAPRDIPYSGNTIYF. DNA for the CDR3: TGTGCCAGCAGCAAAGCACCCCGGGACATACCATACTCTGGAAACACCATATATTTT.

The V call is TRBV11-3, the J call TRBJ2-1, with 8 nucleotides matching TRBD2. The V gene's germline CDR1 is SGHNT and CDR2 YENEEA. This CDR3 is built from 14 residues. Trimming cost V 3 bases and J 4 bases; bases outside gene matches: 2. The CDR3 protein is CASSFSGVYNEQFF. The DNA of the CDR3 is TGTGCCAGCAGCTTTAGCGGGGTTTACAATGAGCAGTTCTTC.

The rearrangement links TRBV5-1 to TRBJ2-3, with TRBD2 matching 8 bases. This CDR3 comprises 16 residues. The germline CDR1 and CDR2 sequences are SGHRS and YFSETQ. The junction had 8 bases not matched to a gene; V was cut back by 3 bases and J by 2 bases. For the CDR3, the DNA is TGCGCCAGCAGCTCAAGCGGGAGAAGGGACACAGATACGCAGTATTTT. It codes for CASSSSGRRDTDTQYF.

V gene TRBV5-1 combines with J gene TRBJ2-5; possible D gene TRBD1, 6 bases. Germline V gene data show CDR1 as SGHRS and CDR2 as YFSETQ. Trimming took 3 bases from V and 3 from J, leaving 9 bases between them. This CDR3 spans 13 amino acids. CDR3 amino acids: CASSSGTKETQYF. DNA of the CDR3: TGCGCCAGCAGCTCCGGGACAAAAGAGACCCAGTACTTC. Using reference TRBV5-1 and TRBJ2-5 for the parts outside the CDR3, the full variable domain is KAGVTQTPRYLIKTRGQQVTLSCSPISGHRSVSWYQQTPGQGLQFLFEYFSETQRNKGNFPGRFSGRQFSNSRSEMNVSTLELGDSALYLCASSSGTKETQYFGPGTRLLVL.

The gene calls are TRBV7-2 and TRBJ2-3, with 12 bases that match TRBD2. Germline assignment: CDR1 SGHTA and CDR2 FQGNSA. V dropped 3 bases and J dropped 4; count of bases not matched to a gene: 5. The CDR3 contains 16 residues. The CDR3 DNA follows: TGTGCCAGCAGCTTGTCTAGCGGGGGGGCCGCAGATACGCAGTATTTT. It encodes CASSLSSGGAADTQYF.

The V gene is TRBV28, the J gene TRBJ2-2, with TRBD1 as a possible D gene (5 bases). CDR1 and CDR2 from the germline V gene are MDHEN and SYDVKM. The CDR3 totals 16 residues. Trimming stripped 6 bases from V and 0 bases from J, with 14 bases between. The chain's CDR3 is CASSQRGTTNTGELFF. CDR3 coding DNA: TGTGCCAGCAGCCAAAGGGGCACGACGAACACCGGGGAGCTGTTTTTT.

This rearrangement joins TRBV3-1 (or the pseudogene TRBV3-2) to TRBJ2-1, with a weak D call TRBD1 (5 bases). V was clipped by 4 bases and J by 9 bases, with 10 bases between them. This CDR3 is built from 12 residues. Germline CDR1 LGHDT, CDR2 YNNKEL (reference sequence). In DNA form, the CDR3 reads TGTGCCAGCAGCCCCCAGGGATTTGAGCAGTTCTTC. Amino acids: CASSPQGFEQFF.

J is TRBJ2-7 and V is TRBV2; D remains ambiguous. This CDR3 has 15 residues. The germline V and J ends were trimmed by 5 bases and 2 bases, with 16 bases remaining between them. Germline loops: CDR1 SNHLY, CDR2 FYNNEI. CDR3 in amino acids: CASSPRVDSPYEQYF. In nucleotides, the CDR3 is TGTGCCAGCAGTCCCCGGGTCGACTCCCCCTACGAGCAGTACTTC.

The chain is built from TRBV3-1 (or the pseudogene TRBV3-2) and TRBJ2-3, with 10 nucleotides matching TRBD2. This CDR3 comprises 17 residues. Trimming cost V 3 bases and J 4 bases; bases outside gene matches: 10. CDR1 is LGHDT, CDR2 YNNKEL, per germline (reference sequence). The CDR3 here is CASSHRRLAGAADTQYF. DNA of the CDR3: TGTGCCAGCAGCCATAGGCGGCTAGCGGGAGCTGCAGATACGCAGTATTTT.

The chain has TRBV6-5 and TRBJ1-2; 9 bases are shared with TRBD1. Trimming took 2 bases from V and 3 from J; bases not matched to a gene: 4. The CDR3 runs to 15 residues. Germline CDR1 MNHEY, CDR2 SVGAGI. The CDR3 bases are TGTGCCAGCAGTTACGACAGGGGGTCATACTATGGCTACACCTTC. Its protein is CASSYDRGSYYGYTF.

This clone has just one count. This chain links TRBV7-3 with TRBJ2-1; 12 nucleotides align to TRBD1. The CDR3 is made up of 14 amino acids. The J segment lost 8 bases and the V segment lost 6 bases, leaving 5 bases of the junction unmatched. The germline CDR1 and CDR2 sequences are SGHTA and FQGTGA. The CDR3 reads CASRTGTGGDEQFF. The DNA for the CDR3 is TGTGCCAGCAGAACCGGGACAGGGGGCGATGAGCAGTTCTTC. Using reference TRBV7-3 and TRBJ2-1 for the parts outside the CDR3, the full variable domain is GAGVSQTPSNKVTEKGKYVELRCDPISGHTALYWYRQSLGQGPEFLIYFQGTGAADDSGLPNDRFFAVRPEGSVSTLKIQRTERGDSAVYLCASRTGTGGDEQFFGPGTRLTVL.

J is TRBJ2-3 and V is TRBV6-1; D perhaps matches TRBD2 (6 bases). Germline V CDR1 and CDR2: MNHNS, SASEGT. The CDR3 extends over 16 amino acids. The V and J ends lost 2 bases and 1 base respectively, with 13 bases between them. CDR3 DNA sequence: TGTGCCAGCAGTGAAAGTGGAGGGGCCGGCACAGATACGCAGTATTTT. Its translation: CASSESGGAGTDTQYF.

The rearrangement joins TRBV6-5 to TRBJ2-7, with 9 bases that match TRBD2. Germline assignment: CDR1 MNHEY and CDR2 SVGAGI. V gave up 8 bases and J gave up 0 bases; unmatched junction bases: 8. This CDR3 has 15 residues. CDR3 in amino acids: CASRPPGLASYEQYF. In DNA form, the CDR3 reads TGTGCCAGCCGTCCCCCGGGACTAGCCTCCTACGAGCAGTACTTC.

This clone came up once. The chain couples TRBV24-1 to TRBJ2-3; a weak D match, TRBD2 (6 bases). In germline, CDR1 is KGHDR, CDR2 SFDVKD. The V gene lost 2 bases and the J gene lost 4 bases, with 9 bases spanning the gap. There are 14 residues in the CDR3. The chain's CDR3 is CATSDSLAADTQYF. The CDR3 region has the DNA TGTGCCACCAGTGATTCTTTAGCGGCAGATACGCAGTATTTT.